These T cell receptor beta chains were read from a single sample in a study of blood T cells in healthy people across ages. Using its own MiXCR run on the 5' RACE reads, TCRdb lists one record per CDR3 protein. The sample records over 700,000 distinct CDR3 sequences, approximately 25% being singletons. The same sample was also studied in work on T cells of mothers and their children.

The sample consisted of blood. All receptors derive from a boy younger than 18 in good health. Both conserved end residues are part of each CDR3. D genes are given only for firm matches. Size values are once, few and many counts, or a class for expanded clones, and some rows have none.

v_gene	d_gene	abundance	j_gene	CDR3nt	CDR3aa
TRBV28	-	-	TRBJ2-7	TGTGCCAGCAGTCCCTTTGGGGCGGGACTCTACGAGCAGTACTTC	CASSPFGAGLYEQYF
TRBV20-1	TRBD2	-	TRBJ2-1	TGCAGTGCTATGCGAGCGGGAGTATCAAATGAGCAGTTCTTC	CSAMRAGVSNEQFF
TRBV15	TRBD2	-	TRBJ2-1	TGTGCCACCAGTAGCCCCGGGACTAGCGGAAATAATGAGCAGTTCTTC	CATSSPGTSGNNEQFF
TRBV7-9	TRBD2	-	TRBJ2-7	TGTGCCAGCACCCGCTCGGGACTACATCTTCACGAGCAGTACTTC	CASTRSGLHLHEQYF
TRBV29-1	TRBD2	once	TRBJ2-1	TGCAGCGTTGTTGCTAGCGGCTACAATGAGCAGTTCTTC	CSVVASGYNEQFF
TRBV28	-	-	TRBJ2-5	TGTGCCAGCAGTCTCGGGGAGCAAGAGACCCAGTACTTC	CASSLGEQETQYF
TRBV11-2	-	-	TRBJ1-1	TGTGCCAGCAGCTTAACAGTCTTTGAAGCTTTCTTT	CASSLTVFEAFF
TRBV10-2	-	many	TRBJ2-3	TGCGCCAGCATACCATCCCACACAGATACGCAGTATTTT	CASIPSHTDTQYF
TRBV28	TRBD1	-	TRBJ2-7	TGTGCCAGCAGGGGACAGACCCCGACCCCCTACGAGCAGTACTTC	CASRGQTPTPYEQYF
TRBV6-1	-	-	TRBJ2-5	TGTGCCAGCAGTGAAATCTACGTGGGGGCCGGGAGCGGGACTGAGACCCAGTACTTC	CASSEIYVGAGSGTETQYF
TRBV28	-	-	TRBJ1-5	TGTGCCAGCAGTTTGCAAGGGATGGGGCAGCCCCAGCATTTT	CASSLQGMGQPQHF
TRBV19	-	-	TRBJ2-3	TGTGCCAGTAGTATGTCTCGGCTAGCGATCGATACGCAGTATTTT	CASSMSRLAIDTQYF
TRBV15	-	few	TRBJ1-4	TGTGCCACCAGCAGAGCCGGACCGGGAACTAATGAAAAACTGTTTTTT	CATSRAGPGTNEKLFF
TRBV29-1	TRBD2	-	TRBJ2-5	TGCAGCCTGCGGGAGCCCGTGGCCCAGTACTTC	CSLREPVAQYF
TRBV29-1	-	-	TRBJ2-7	TGCGGCGTTGAATCTTCCAGGACCGCCTACGAGCAGTACTTC	CGVESSRTAYEQYF
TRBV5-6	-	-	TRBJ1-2	TGTGCCAGCAGCTTAGGGGGTGGAATGGGCTACACCTTC	CASSLGGGMGYTF